This T cell receptor (beta chain) is from a study of CD8 T cells in Susac syndrome. Study-wide points: The CD4+ T cell repertoires, which came from Susac syndrome patients, showed no sign of clonal expansion.

Reverse transcription of about 0.45 to 1 ug RNA was performed with random hexamers. Multiplex PCR with immunoSEQ amplified the TCR beta CDR3 across 54 Vbeta and 13 Jbeta. TCRdb re-analysed the immunoSEQ multiplex PCR reads in MiXCR, keeping a single row per CDR3 protein. The data contain some 170,000 distinct CDR3 sequences, 85% to 95% of them singletons. This CDR3 is 17 amino acids long. V lost 3 bases, J lost 1 base, and 18 bases lay in between. Germline lookup yields CDR1 KGHSH and CDR2 LQKENI. To note about this clonotype: Its target is unknown.

This TCR was sampled from a human donor with Susac syndrome. Sequencing was performed on CD4+ T cells from PBMCs. This chain connects TRBV18 to TRBJ1-1; unclear D gene. The CDR3 loop is CASSPGLGRGENTEAFF. CDR3 DNA sequence: TGTGCCAGCTCACCCGGTTTAGGTCGGGGAGAGAACACTGAAGCTTTCTTT.